The source of this TCR beta chain is a study of beta chain features in type 1 diabetes. Study-wide findings and caveats: More deletions and fewer insertions at VDJ junctions were found in patients with type 1 diabetes. For patients and controls alike, PCR might favor shorter templates to the same degree. Compared to healthy donors, patients appeared to have naive, central memory and Treg TCRB repertoires that were more alike. A potential influence of HLA type upon TCRB rearrangement remained unresolved herein.

This clone has a handful of counts. Antigen specificity is unknown. This CDR3 comprises 14 residues. Germline V gives CDR1 SNHLY, CDR2 FYNNEI. V was pared by 6 bases and J by 1 base, with 11 bases between. Isolated RNA was reverse transcribed in full, so expressed TCRB transcripts were sequenced. Some clones are missing from TCRdb's copy, which holds only in-frame ones; the method was immunoSEQ multiplex PCR. Found here are about 180,000 clones, about 13% of them singletons; the top ten hold around 0.63%. Source material: central memory CD4+ T cells from blood. This TCR derives from a woman aged 18-29 years in good health. The V and J genes are TRBV2 and TRBJ2-3; D uncertain. CDR3 nucleotides: TGTGCCAGCAGAATGGCGGCCCGCACAGATACGCAGTATTTT. It encodes CASRMAARTDTQYF.